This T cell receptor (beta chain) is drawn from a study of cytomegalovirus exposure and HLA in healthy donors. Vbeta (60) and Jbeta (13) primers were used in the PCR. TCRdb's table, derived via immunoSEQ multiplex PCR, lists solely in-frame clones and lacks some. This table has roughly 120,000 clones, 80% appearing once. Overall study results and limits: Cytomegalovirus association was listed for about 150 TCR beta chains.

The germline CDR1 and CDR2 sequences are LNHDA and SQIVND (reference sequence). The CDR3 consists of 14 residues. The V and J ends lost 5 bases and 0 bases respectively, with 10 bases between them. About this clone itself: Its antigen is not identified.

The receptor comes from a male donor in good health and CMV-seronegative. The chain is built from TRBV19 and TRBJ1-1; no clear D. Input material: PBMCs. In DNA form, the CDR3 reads TGTGCCAGTAGTTTCCCGGGTTTGAACACTGAAGCTTTCTTT. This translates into CASSFPGLNTEAFF. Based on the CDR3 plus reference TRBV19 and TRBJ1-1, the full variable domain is DGGITQSPKYLFRKEGQNVTLSCEQNLNHDAMYWYRQDPGQGLRLIYYSQIVNDFQKGDIAEGYSVSREKKESFPLTVTSAQKNPTAFYLCASSFPGLNTEAFFGQGTRLTVV.